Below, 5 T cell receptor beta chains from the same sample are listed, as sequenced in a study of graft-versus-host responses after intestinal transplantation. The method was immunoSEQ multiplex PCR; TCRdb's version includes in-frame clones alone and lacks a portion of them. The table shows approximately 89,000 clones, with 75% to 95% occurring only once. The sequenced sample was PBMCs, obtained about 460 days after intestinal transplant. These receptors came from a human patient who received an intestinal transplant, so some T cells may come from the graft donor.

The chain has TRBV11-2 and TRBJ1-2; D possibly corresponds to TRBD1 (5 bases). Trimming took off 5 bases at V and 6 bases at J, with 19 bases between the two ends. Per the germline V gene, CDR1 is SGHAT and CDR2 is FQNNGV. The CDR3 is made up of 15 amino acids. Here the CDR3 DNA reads TGTGCCAGCAGCACGGGTGGGGGGTCACCCCATGGCTACACCTTC. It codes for CASSTGGGSPHGYTF.

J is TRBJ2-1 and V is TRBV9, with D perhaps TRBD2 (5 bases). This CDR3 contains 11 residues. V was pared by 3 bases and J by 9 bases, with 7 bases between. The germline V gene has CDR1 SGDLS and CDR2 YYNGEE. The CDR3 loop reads CASSGAGEQFF. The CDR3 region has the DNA TGTGCCAGCAGCGGGGCGGGTGAGCAGTTCTTC.

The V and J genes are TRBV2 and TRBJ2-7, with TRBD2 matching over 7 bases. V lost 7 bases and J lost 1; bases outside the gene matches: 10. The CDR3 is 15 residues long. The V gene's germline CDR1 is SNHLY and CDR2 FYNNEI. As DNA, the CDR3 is TGTGCCAGCACCCTCGAGAAGGGAGGGTCCTACGAGCAGTACTTC. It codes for CASTLEKGGSYEQYF.

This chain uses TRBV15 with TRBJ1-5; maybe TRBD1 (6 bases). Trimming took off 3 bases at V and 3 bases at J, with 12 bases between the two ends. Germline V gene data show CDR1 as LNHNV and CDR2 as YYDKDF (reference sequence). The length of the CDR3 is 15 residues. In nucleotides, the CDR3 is TGTGCCACCAGCAGGGGGGCCCAGGACAATCAGCCCCAGCATTTT. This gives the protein CATSRGAQDNQPQHF.

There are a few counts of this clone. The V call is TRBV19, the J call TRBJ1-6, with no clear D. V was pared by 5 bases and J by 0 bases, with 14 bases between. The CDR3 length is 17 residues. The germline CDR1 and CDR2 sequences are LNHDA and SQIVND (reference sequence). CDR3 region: CASSPWTASSYNSPLHF. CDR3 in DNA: TGTGCCAGTAGTCCCTGGACGGCGAGCTCCTATAATTCACCCCTCCACTTT.